This TCR beta chain originates from a study of identical twins. This clonotype was seen a few times. Its antigen is unidentified. The CDR3 contains 17 residues. V lost 4 bases and J lost 3; bases outside the gene matches: 9. The V gene's germline CDR1 is SEHNR and CDR2 FQNEAQ (reference sequence). General study points: Twin-shared out-of-frame alpha sequences were enriched for low generation probability.

MiXCR, run by TCRdb on the 5' RACE reads, gives a single entry per CDR3 protein. The table has around 680,000 distinct CDR3 sequences, around 8.3% seen once. The same sample was also used in a study of yellow fever vaccine responses in identical twins.

This clonotype originated in a woman younger than 30 in good health. V gene TRBV7-9 combines with J gene TRBJ2-3; 11 nucleotides line up with TRBD2. The specimen sequenced was PBMCs. DNA of the CDR3: TGTGCCAGCAGCTGGGCTAGCGGGAGGCGGGGGACAGATACGCAGTATTTT. It yields the protein CASSWASGRRGTDTQYF.